A single sample gave rise to the 21 T cell receptor beta chains below, sequenced in a study of shared T cell receptors in the human thymus. The table came from immunoSEQ multiplex PCR; TCRdb's copy has only in-frame clones and leaves some out. Of roughly 700,000 clones in the sample, 70% to 90% were seen once. The data also belong to a second study, concerning human thymus T cells.

The sample comprised thymocytes. These receptors all come from a boy under two years old with a congenital heart defect.

The chain joins TRBV2 to TRBJ2-1, with 14 bases aligning to TRBD2. V lost 5 bases and J lost 4; bases outside the gene matches: 22. This CDR3 has 22 amino acids. Germline CDR1 and CDR2: SNHLY and FYNNEI. DNA of the CDR3: TGTGCCAGCAGTTTGGACAGGTTCTCACGCGGGACTAGCGGGAGAATGTACAATGAGCAGTTCTTC. Translation: CASSLDRFSRGTSGRMYNEQFF. Filled out from reference TRBV2 and TRBJ2-1, the complete variable domain reads EPEVTQTPSHQVTQMGQEVILRCVPISNHLYFYWYRQILGQKVEFLVSFYNNEISEKSEIFDDQFSVERPDGSNFTLKIRSTKLEDSAMYFCASSLDRFSRGTSGRMYNEQFFGPGTRLTVL.

The chain employs TRBV4-1 and TRBJ2-7; perhaps TRBD1 as D (6 bases). Trimming pared 2 bases from V and 4 bases from J, leaving 21 bases between. Looked up from germline, CDR1 is MGHRA and CDR2 is YSYEKL. This CDR3 is built from 17 residues. In DNA, the CDR3 is TGCGCCAGCAGCCAACACCTCCCGCGACAGGACCTTTACGAGCAGTACTTC. Translated, it gives CASSQHLPRQDLYEQYF.

V and J are TRBV27 and TRBJ2-3, with TRBD2 matching over 12 bases. The CDR3 length is 17 residues. Germline values: CDR1 MNHEY, CDR2 SMNVEV (reference sequence). The V segment lost 2 bases and the J segment 3 bases; nucleotides outside the gene matches: 6. CDR3 nucleotide sequence: TGTGCCAGCAGTTTAGGCCCTAGCGGGAGGGAGACAGATACGCAGTATTTT. It yields the protein CASSLGPSGRETDTQYF.

V and J are TRBV25-1 and TRBJ1-1, with TRBD1 matching 7 bases. This CDR3 region has 16 residues. V trimming: 5 bases; J trimming: 4 bases; junction bases outside the gene matches: 13. Germline lookup yields CDR1 MGHDK and CDR2 SYGVNS. CDR3 residues: CASSTNHRGSGTEAFF. CDR3 nucleotides: TGTGCCAGCAGTACGAATCACAGGGGAAGCGGCACTGAAGCTTTCTTT.

V and J are TRBV27 and TRBJ1-2; TRBD1 might be the D (5 bases). Germline CDR1 MNHEY, CDR2 SMNVEV (reference sequence). The CDR3 totals 17 residues. With 2 bases removed from V and 3 bases from J, the gap between germline ends came to 19 bases. Here the CDR3 DNA reads TGTGCCAGCAGTTTAATCTTTGTTGGGGCAGACTACTATGGCTACACCTTC. Translating it yields CASSLIFVGADYYGYTF.

The rearrangement joins TRBV6-1 to TRBJ2-7; weak D call: TRBD2 (5 bases). This CDR3 has 13 amino acids. The V gene lost 7 bases and the J gene lost 7 bases, with 17 bases spanning the gap. The germline V gene has CDR1 MNHNS and CDR2 SASEGT. CDR3 loop: CASTVARPGEQYF. In DNA, the CDR3 is TGTGCCAGCACCGTTGCGAGGCCGGGAGAGCAGTACTTC.

The rearrangement uses TRBV29-1 and TRBJ2-1, with 10 bases that match TRBD1. With V trimmed by 1 base and J by 7 bases, 7 bases remained unmatched. Looked up from germline, CDR1 is SQVTM and CDR2 is ANQGSEA. This CDR3 is 15 amino acids long. In nucleotides, the CDR3 is TGCAGCGTTGAAGGTCCGGGACAGGGGCGGAATGAGCAGTTCTTC. This encodes CSVEGPGQGRNEQFF.

The chain recombines TRBV27 with TRBJ2-3; tentatively, D is TRBD2 (6 bases). From germline, CDR1 is MNHEY and CDR2 SMNVEV (reference sequence). This CDR3 is built from 17 residues. Trimming took off 5 bases at V and 0 bases at J, with 18 bases between the two ends. In DNA, the CDR3 is TGTGCCAGCAGTGCCGCCGGGACTCGTTCTAGCACAGATACGCAGTATTTT. It encodes CASSAAGTRSSTDTQYF.

This chain connects TRBV5-6 to TRBJ2-7, with D possibly TRBD2 on 6 matching bases. Germline CDR1 and CDR2: SGHDT and YYEEEE. With 1 base removed from V and 2 bases from J, the gap between germline ends came to 13 bases. The CDR3 has 15 amino acids. The CDR3 bases are TGTGCCAGCAGCTTGATGAGGCGGGATACCTACGAGCAGTACTTC. This encodes CASSLMRRDTYEQYF.

The genes are TRBV29-1 and TRBJ2-4, with D possibly matching TRBD1 (7 bases). The CDR3 is 14 amino acids. From germline, CDR1 is SQVTM and CDR2 ANQGSEA. Deletions cut 6 bases from V and 2 bases from J, with 14 bases between. The CDR3 sequence is CSVQGGLTKNIQYF. As DNA, the CDR3 is TGCAGCGTCCAGGGGGGATTAACCAAAAACATTCAGTACTTC.

The V and J genes are TRBV6-5 and TRBJ1-1; 8 positions match TRBD1. This CDR3 has 15 amino acids. The J segment lost 2 bases and the V segment lost 6 bases, leaving 8 bases of the junction unmatched. Germline CDR1 is MNHEY and CDR2 is SVGAGI. The CDR3 sequence is CASSQYTGGNTEAFF. CDR3 nucleotides: TGTGCCAGCAGCCAGTACACAGGGGGAAACACTGAAGCTTTCTTT.

This chain connects TRBV14 to TRBJ2-2, with a weak D call TRBD1 (5 bases). The CDR3 has 15 amino acids. Germline loops: CDR1 SGHDN, CDR2 FVKESK. Trimming removed 0 bases from V and 7 bases from J, with 12 bases in between. The CDR3 coding sequence is TGTGCCAGCAGCCAAGAGGGCAGGGTTAACGGGGAGCTGTTTTTT. It is translated as CASSQEGRVNGELFF.

The chain links TRBV27 to TRBJ2-2; 10 nucleotides align to TRBD1. The CDR3 is made up of 15 amino acids. V lost 6 bases, J lost 5 bases, and 6 bases stayed unmatched. CDR1 and CDR2 (germline): MNHEY, SMNVEV (reference sequence). In nucleotides, the CDR3 is TGTGCCAGCAGCACCTGGACAGGGGGTACCGGGGAGCTGTTTTTT. Translation: CASSTWTGGTGELFF.

V and J are TRBV6-6 and TRBJ1-2; no firm D call. The CDR3 covers 15 residues. Trimming left V 7 bases short and J 2 bases short, with 17 bases between. The germline gives CDR1 MNHNY, CDR2 SVGAGI (reference sequence). CDR3: CASTPQRLLNYGYTF. In DNA form, the CDR3 reads TGTGCCAGCACCCCGCAGCGTTTATTAAACTATGGCTACACCTTC.

The chain combines TRBV4-1 with TRBJ2-7; 10 bases align to TRBD2. Per germline, CDR1 MGHRA and CDR2 YSYEKL. Trimming removed 3 bases from V and 2 bases from J; junction bases left unmatched: 13. CDR3 length: 18 residues. This CDR3 reads CASSQQVPSGRGTYEQYF. The CDR3 DNA follows: TGCGCCAGCAGCCAGCAGGTACCTAGCGGGAGAGGCACCTACGAGCAGTACTTC.

V is TRBV30 and J is TRBJ2-3; possible D gene TRBD1, 5 bases. V gave up 0 bases and J gave up 2 bases, with 18 bases separating them. The CDR3 is 17 amino acids. Germline assignment: CDR1 GTSNPN and CDR2 SVGIG (reference sequence). The CDR3 nucleotides are TGTGCCTGGAGTGTATGGGGCAGGCCAAAGGACACAGATACGCAGTATTTT. It specifies CAWSVWGRPKDTDTQYF.

This clone has just one count. V and J are TRBV19 and TRBJ2-1, with TRBD2 identical over 8 bases. The V gene end was trimmed by 3 bases and the J gene end by 4 bases; junction bases not matched to a gene: 11. Germline CDR1 LNHDA, CDR2 SQIVND (reference sequence). The CDR3 runs 17 residues. For the CDR3, the DNA is TGTGCCAGTAGTATCCCCCCCGAACTAGCGGCTTACAATGAGCAGTTCTTC. Translation gives CASSIPPELAAYNEQFF.

The V and J genes are TRBV10-1 and TRBJ2-7, with D possibly matching TRBD1 (7 bases). The V gene's germline CDR1 is WNHNN and CDR2 SYGVQD (reference sequence). Trimming removed 9 bases from V and 3 bases from J, with 24 bases in between. The CDR3 is made up of 16 amino acids. The CDR3 here is CASSNVAGTELYEQYF. In DNA, the CDR3 is TGCGCCAGTAGCAACGTCGCGGGGACAGAACTCTACGAGCAGTACTTC.

The rearrangement links TRBV5-6 to TRBJ2-3, with D perhaps TRBD2 (5 bases). The germline V gene encodes CDR1 SGHDT and CDR2 YYEEEE. The V end was cut by 1 base, the J end by 2 bases, with 17 bases between. This CDR3 is 17 amino acids long. For the CDR3, the DNA is TGTGCCAGCAGCTTGTATCTGGTGGGAGTGGACACAGATACGCAGTATTTT. Translation: CASSLYLVGVDTDTQYF.

The V gene is TRBV4-2, the J gene TRBJ2-5; 13 nucleotides agree with TRBD2. This CDR3 is built from 21 residues. Germline-derived CDR1 and CDR2 are LGHNA and YNFKEQ. V lost 1 base and J lost 7; bases outside the gene matches: 21. Here the CDR3 DNA reads TGTGCCAGCAGCCAAGCCCCCGGATATACGGATCGACTAGCGGGAGGCGGGACCCAGTACTTC. This gives the protein CASSQAPGYTDRLAGGGTQYF.

The chain combines TRBV18 with TRBJ2-5; TRBD2 matches 7 bases. Per germline, CDR1 KGHSH and CDR2 LQKENI. The CDR3 consists of 15 residues. Trimming cost V 5 bases and J 5 bases; bases outside gene matches: 11. The CDR3 coding sequence is TGTGCCAGCTCAGTGACCGGGACGCGGGGGGAGACCCAGTACTTC. Translation: CASSVTGTRGETQYF. The full variable domain, completed using reference TRBV18 and TRBJ2-5, is NAGVMQNPRHLVRRRGQEARLRCSPMKGHSHVYWYRQLPEEGLKFMVYLQKENIIDESGMPKERFSAEFPKEGPSILRIQQVVRGDSAAYFCASSVTGTRGETQYFGPGTRLLVL.